The 20 T cell receptor beta chains below all came from one sample that was sequenced in a study of blood T cell repertoires in COVID-19. Data came from immunoSEQ multiplex PCR; TCRdb stores just in-frame clones and leaves some out. In the table there are roughly 120,000 clones, 85% to 90% of which are singletons. Sequencing was performed on peripheral blood. The receptors derive from a man aged 60 to 69 with acute or convalescent COVID-19.

This chain uses TRBV15 with TRBJ2-7, with D perhaps matching TRBD2 (6 bases). Germline CDR1 LNHNV, CDR2 YYDKDF (reference sequence). This CDR3 is built from 17 residues. Deletions cut 3 bases from V and 5 bases from J, with 23 bases between. This CDR3 is CATSSPSAGRSFHEQYF. CDR3 DNA: TGTGCCACCAGCAGCCCTTCGGCGGGACGGTCCTTCCACGAGCAGTACTTC.

The CDR3 is CASSLVAGREQFF. The DNA for the CDR3 is TGTGCCAGCAGTTTAGTGGCAGGGCGGGAGCAGTTCTTC. J is TRBJ2-1 and V is TRBV12-3 or TRBV12-4; the D gene is possibly TRBD1 (5 bases). The CDR3 extends over 13 amino acids. Trimming shortened V by 1 base and J by 10 bases, and 11 bases separated the two germline ends.

The chain uses TRBV27 and TRBJ2-1, with D perhaps matching TRBD2 (5 bases). Germline V lookup: CDR1 MNHEY, CDR2 SMNVEV (reference sequence). This CDR3 spans 15 amino acids. With 6 bases removed from V and 1 base from J, the gap between germline ends came to 13 bases. DNA of the CDR3: TGTGCCAGCAGCCCAGCGGCGAATTCCTACAATGAGCAGTTCTTC. Protein product: CASSPAANSYNEQFF.

In DNA form, the CDR3 reads TGTGCCAGCAGTATCATAGCGGGAGGGCCGACCAATGAGCAGTTCTTC. It translates to CASSIIAGGPTNEQFF. The chain is built from TRBV7-9 and TRBJ2-1, with 11 bases aligning to TRBD2. The CDR3 covers 16 residues. Germline V gives CDR1 SEHNR, CDR2 FQNEAQ (reference sequence). The J segment lost 6 bases and the V segment lost 6 bases, leaving 10 bases of the junction unmatched.

The genes are TRBV4-3 and TRBJ1-5, with no clear D. The germline gives CDR1 LGHNA, CDR2 YSLEER. There are 14 residues in the CDR3. V was pared by 3 bases and J by 6 bases, with 12 bases between. The chain's CDR3 is CASSQAYGLQPQHF. DNA of the CDR3: TGCGCCAGCAGCCAGGCCTATGGGCTTCAGCCCCAGCATTTT.

This chain's CDR3 is CASRQGVSEQYF. Here the CDR3 DNA reads TGTGCCAGTAGGCAGGGGGTAAGCGAGCAGTACTTC. The chain recombines TRBV19 with TRBJ2-7; 7 bases are shared with TRBD1. With V trimmed by 6 bases and J by 6 bases, 5 bases remained unmatched. CDR1 is LNHDA and CDR2 is SQIVND in the germline V gene (reference sequence). CDR3 length: 12 amino acids.

The chain joins TRBV28 to TRBJ1-1; the D gene is possibly TRBD1 (6 bases). V lost 2 bases to trimming and J lost 5 bases, with 15 bases between them. Per the germline V gene, CDR1 is MDHEN and CDR2 is SYDVKM. This CDR3 has 15 residues. For the CDR3, the DNA is TGTGCCAGCAGTTTAAGTAGGGGGGGCGGAACTGAAGCTTTCTTT. This codes for CASSLSRGGGTEAFF.

In its sample, this clone was seen a few times. The gene calls are TRBV18 and TRBJ1-5; D might be TRBD1 (6 bases). V was pared by 3 bases and J by 0 bases, with 9 bases between. Germline loops: CDR1 KGHSH, CDR2 LQKENI. This CDR3 comprises 15 residues. The CDR3 region has the DNA TGTGCCAGCTCACCTGCACAGGGTAGCAATCAGCCCCAGCATTTT. Translating it yields CASSPAQGSNQPQHF.

The rearrangement uses TRBV21-1 and TRBJ2-3; TRBD1, as called in the table, went unchecked against the DNA. TRBV21-1 is labeled a pseudogene. This CDR3 spans 15 amino acids. This chain's CDR3 is CASSKQTVSTDTQYF. The CDR3 nucleotides read TGTGCCAGCAGCAAGCAGACAGTCAGCACAGATACGCAGTATTTT.

The count of this clone is one. This chain joins TRBV5-8 and TRBJ2-4; 12 bases are shared with TRBD2. V lost 8 bases to trimming and J lost 3 bases; unmatched junction nucleotides: 12. CDR1 is SGHTS, CDR2 YDEGEE, per germline. The CDR3 is 17 residues long. The CDR3 region has the DNA TGTGCCAGTTACGGACTAGCGGGATTCTTAGACAAAAACATTCAGTACTTC. Residues: CASYGLAGFLDKNIQYF.

The V call is TRBV9, the J call TRBJ2-7, with 7 bases identical to TRBD1. This CDR3 spans 15 amino acids. V shed 0 bases and J 3 bases; nucleotides not matched to a gene: 6. Germline V gene sequence: CDR1 SGDLS, CDR2 YYNGEE. This CDR3 is CASSVGQGVGYEQYF. Here the CDR3 DNA reads TGTGCCAGCAGCGTAGGACAGGGAGTGGGCTACGAGCAGTACTTC.

This CDR3 is CAWSARDFGSPLHF. The DNA of the CDR3 is TGTGCCTGGAGTGCCCGGGACTTTGGTTCACCCCTCCACTTT. The V gene is TRBV30, the J gene TRBJ1-6; D possibly corresponds to TRBD1 (5 bases). CDR3 size: 14 residues. Germline V gene data show CDR1 as GTSNPN and CDR2 as SVGIG (reference sequence). Trimming cost V 1 base and J 9 bases, with 13 bases left between them.

The count of this clone is one. The genes are TRBV15 and TRBJ2-2; tentative D call: TRBD2 (6 bases). The ends were cut back, 0 bases at V and 6 bases at J, with 11 bases in the middle. There are 15 residues in the CDR3. From germline, CDR1 is LNHNV and CDR2 YYDKDF (reference sequence). CDR3 in DNA: TGTGCCACCAGCAGAGATCAGGGAGGCGCCGGGGAGCTGTTTTTT. As protein: CATSRDQGGAGELFF.

This chain connects TRBV11-2 to TRBJ2-7; 7 bases are a match to TRBD2. CDR1 and CDR2 from the germline V gene are SGHAT and FQNNGV. The trim removed 5 bases at V and 2 bases at J, leaving 9 bases unmatched. This CDR3 has 15 amino acids. As DNA, the CDR3 is TGTGCCAGCAGCGAATTCCAACTAGCGACCTACGAGCAGTACTTC. It translates to CASSEFQLATYEQYF.

This clone appeared a single time. J is TRBJ1-1 and V is TRBV5-6; 9 bases align to TRBD1. This CDR3 contains 16 residues. Germline trimming cut 3 bases from V and 5 bases from J; bases unmatched to any gene: 11. Germline values: CDR1 SGHDT, CDR2 YYEEEE. The CDR3 DNA reads as TGTGCCAGCAGCTCCGGGACAGGGTATGGTAGGACTGAAGCTTTCTTT. This encodes CASSSGTGYGRTEAFF. Together with reference TRBV5-6 and TRBJ1-1, the CDR3 gives the full variable domain: DAGVTQSPTHLIKTRGQQVTLRCSPKSGHDTVSWYQQALGQGPQFIFQYYEEEERQRGNFPDRFSGHQFPNYSSELNVNALLLGDSALYLCASSSGTGYGRTEAFFGQGTRLTVV.

This clone showed up just once. The J gene is TRBJ2-1, the V gene TRBV18, with 7 bases lining up with TRBD1. Trimming cost V 2 bases and J 3 bases; bases outside gene matches: 7. The CDR3 covers 16 residues. CDR1 is KGHSH and CDR2 is LQKENI in the germline V gene. CDR3 residues: CASSPTSGQVYNEQFF. The CDR3 nucleotides read TGTGCCAGCTCACCAACATCCGGACAGGTCTACAATGAGCAGTTCTTC. Complete variable domain (other parts from reference TRBV18 and TRBJ2-1): NAGVMQNPRHLVRRRGQEARLRCSPMKGHSHVYWYRQLPEEGLKFMVYLQKENIIDESGMPKERFSAEFPKEGPSILRIQQVVRGDSAAYFCASSPTSGQVYNEQFFGPGTRLTVL.

The chain uses TRBV2 and TRBJ1-6; D perhaps matches TRBD1 (6 bases). Trimming pared 11 bases from V and 7 bases from J, leaving 15 bases between. CDR3 length: 13 amino acids. Germline CDR1 and CDR2: SNHLY and FYNNEI. The CDR3 sequence: CAGIGQSNSPLHF. In DNA, the CDR3 is TGTGCCGGTATCGGACAGTCCAATTCACCCCTCCACTTT.

CDR3 region: CASSLSGTSGSREQFF. In nucleotides, the CDR3 is TGCGCCAGCAGCTTGTCAGGGACTAGCGGGAGTAGGGAGCAGTTCTTC. The gene calls are TRBV5-1 and TRBJ2-1, with 14 bases that match TRBD2. There are 16 residues in the CDR3. Trimming cost V 1 base and J 10 bases; bases outside gene matches: 7. The V gene's germline CDR1 is SGHRS and CDR2 YFSETQ.

Many counts were recorded for this clone. The chain employs TRBV7-2 and TRBJ1-6; D unresolved. Per the germline V gene, CDR1 is SGHTA and CDR2 is FQGNSA. The V end lost 6 bases, the J end lost 8 bases, and 8 bases lay between the germline ends. The CDR3 covers 12 residues. In DNA, the CDR3 is TGTGCCAGCAGTTCCGGAGATTCACCCCTCCACTTT. This translates into CASSSGDSPLHF.

The V gene is TRBV24-1, the J gene TRBJ2-5, with 7 bases lining up with TRBD1. The CDR3 sequence is 15 residues long. Looked up from germline, CDR1 is KGHDR and CDR2 is SFDVKD. J gave up 3 bases and V 5 bases, and 8 bases lay outside the gene matches. The CDR3 DNA reads TGTGCCACCAGTGTCCTCACGACAGGGAAAGAGACCCAGTACTTC. Encoded protein: CATSVLTTGKETQYF.